The 26 T cell receptor beta chains below were found in one sample sequenced in a study of cytomegalovirus exposure and HLA in healthy donors. The PCR ran on 60 Vbeta and 13 Jbeta primers. Sequencing was performed with immunoSEQ multiplex PCR; in TCRdb, only in-frame clones are kept and a portion is missing. The sample lists about 120,000 clones, approximately 75% occurring once. The sample consisted of PBMCs. Receptors originate from a man aged 45-60 years in good health and CMV-seropositive.

This sequence joins TRBV11-2 and TRBJ2-3; D is perhaps TRBD2 (5 bases). The V gene's germline CDR1 is SGHAT and CDR2 FQNNGV. There are 14 residues in the CDR3. Deletions cut 3 bases from V and 7 bases from J, with 14 bases between. CDR3 amino acids: CASSFDRFGNTQYF. The CDR3 nucleotides are TGTGCCAGCAGCTTCGACCGTTTCGGGAATACGCAGTATTTT.

V is TRBV2 and J is TRBJ1-5, with a tentative D call TRBD1 (6 bases). Germline-derived CDR1 and CDR2 are SNHLY and FYNNEI. CDR3 length: 13 amino acids. V lost 6 bases, J lost 4 bases, and 10 bases lay in between. The CDR3 protein is CASRAGVNQPQHF. The DNA of the CDR3 is TGTGCCAGCAGAGCAGGGGTTAATCAGCCCCAGCATTTT.

This chain connects TRBV7-9 to TRBJ2-3; weak D call: TRBD1 (8 bases). This CDR3 is built from 17 residues. The ends were cut back, 2 bases at V and 6 bases at J, with 21 bases in the middle. In germline, CDR1 is SEHNR, CDR2 FQNEAQ (reference sequence). CDR3 coding DNA: TGTGCCAGCAGCTTACCCTTAACAGGGGGGGGTTCGGATACGCAGTATTTT. Its translation: CASSLPLTGGGSDTQYF.

V and J are TRBV7-9 and TRBJ2-3, with 7 bases fitting TRBD2. This CDR3 is built from 16 residues. The trim removed 1 base at V and 6 bases at J, leaving 10 bases unmatched. Germline CDR1 and CDR2: SEHNR and FQNEAQ (reference sequence). The CDR3, as DNA: TGTGCCAGCAGCTTAGTCGGAGCGGGGCTTCGGGATACGCAGTATTTT. It specifies CASSLVGAGLRDTQYF.

The chain links TRBV30 to TRBJ2-7; D may be TRBD1 (6 bases). The germline V gene has CDR1 GTSNPN and CDR2 SVGIG (reference sequence). This CDR3 is built from 11 residues. V lost 5 bases and J 3 bases, leaving 8 bases between the germline ends. In nucleotides, the CDR3 is TGTGCCTGGGCGGACAGCTACGAGCAGTACTTC. Protein: CAWADSYEQYF.

This clone was seen a handful of times. The chain uses TRBV10-3 and TRBJ2-3, with a tentative D call TRBD2 (6 bases). The V gene lost 5 bases and the J gene lost 13 bases, with 19 bases spanning the gap. Germline V gene sequence: CDR1 ENHRY, CDR2 SYGVKD. There are 13 residues in the CDR3. CDR3 amino acids: CAISPGRLGLKYF. As DNA, the CDR3 is TGTGCCATCAGTCCAGGTCGACTAGGGCTGAAGTATTTT.

This chain joins TRBV10-3 and TRBJ2-1; possibly TRBD2 for D (6 bases). The CDR3 has 15 amino acids. V lost 0 bases and J 6 bases, leaving 12 bases between the germline ends. CDR1 and CDR2 from the germline V gene are ENHRY and SYGVKD. This CDR3 is CAISESLGAGNEQFF. The CDR3 nucleotides read TGTGCCATCAGTGAGTCTTTGGGAGCGGGCAATGAGCAGTTCTTC.

The V and J genes are TRBV5-1 and TRBJ1-2; TRBD1 aligns across 10 bases. Germline trimming cut 2 bases from V and 2 bases from J; bases unmatched to any gene: 3. This CDR3 is 15 amino acids long. The germline CDR1 and CDR2 sequences are SGHRS and YFSETQ. DNA of the CDR3: TGCGCCAGCAGCTTTAGGACAGGGGGAAACTATGGCTACACCTTC. This sequence encodes CASSFRTGGNYGYTF.

V gene TRBV6-1 combines with J gene TRBJ2-7; 14 nucleotides agree with TRBD2. Losses at the gene ends were 3 bases for V and 8 bases for J; bases not matched to a gene: 3. Germline V CDR1 and CDR2: MNHNS, SASEGT. The CDR3 is 14 amino acids. The CDR3 DNA reads as TGTGCCAGCAGTGACGGGACTAGCGGGAGAAAGCAGTACTTC. Amino acid sequence: CASSDGTSGRKQYF.

The rearrangement joins TRBV11-3 to TRBJ2-7; D is unclear. The germline V and J ends were trimmed by 0 bases and 6 bases, with 9 bases remaining between them. There are 13 residues in the CDR3. Germline V gene data show CDR1 as SGHNT and CDR2 as YENEEA. For the CDR3, the DNA is TGTGCCAGCAGCTTAGAAAGACTGAGCGAGCAGTACTTC. It specifies CASSLERLSEQYF.

The rearrangement joins TRBV25-1 to TRBJ1-1; D remains unclear. V dropped 2 bases and J dropped 1 base, with 8 bases sitting between them. Germline V CDR1 and CDR2: MGHDK, SYGVNS. The CDR3 has 14 residues. The CDR3 is CASSEINRNTEAFF. The CDR3 DNA reads as TGTGCCAGCAGTGAAATTAACAGGAACACTGAAGCTTTCTTT.

The chain employs TRBV28 and TRBJ1-2; D gene ambiguous. Per germline, CDR1 MDHEN and CDR2 SYDVKM. This CDR3 comprises 13 residues. V was shortened by 6 bases and J by 1 base, with 9 bases between the two germline ends. The CDR3 spells CASSIALNYGYTF. The DNA of the CDR3 is TGTGCCAGCAGCATAGCGCTTAACTATGGCTACACCTTC.

Concerning this clone itself: Other DNA sequences in the same sample also yield this CDR3. This chain links TRBV27 with TRBJ2-1, with TRBD2 as a possible D gene (5 bases). V dropped 2 bases and J dropped 0 bases, with 8 bases sitting between them. The CDR3 contains 15 residues. Germline V gene data show CDR1 as MNHEY and CDR2 as SMNVEV (reference sequence). The CDR3 DNA reads TGTGCCAGCAGTTTACGAGGGAGCTCCTACAATGAGCAGTTCTTC. Translated, it gives CASSLRGSSYNEQFF.

V and J are TRBV9 and TRBJ1-2; D not resolved. V was cut by 4 bases and J by 0 bases, with 13 bases left in between. Germline V CDR1 and CDR2: SGDLS, YYNGEE. The CDR3 extends over 15 amino acids. The CDR3 loop reads CASSLYSEANYGYTF. The CDR3 DNA sequence: TGTGCCAGCAGCCTCTATAGCGAAGCTAACTATGGCTACACCTTC.

This clone was found a few times. The rearrangement joins TRBV7-9 to TRBJ1-6, with 7 bases fitting TRBD1. The junction had 3 bases not matched to a gene; V was cut back by 3 bases and J by 7 bases. Germline assignment: CDR1 SEHNR and CDR2 FQNEAQ (reference sequence). The CDR3 has 14 amino acids. The CDR3 protein is CASSFGQENSPLHF. CDR3 bases: TGTGCCAGCAGCTTCGGACAGGAAAATTCACCCCTCCACTTT.

The chain carries TRBV5-1 and TRBJ1-3, with 8 bases aligning to TRBD1. Trimming cost V 0 bases and J 2 bases; bases outside gene matches: 1. Germline CDR1 and CDR2: SGHRS and YFSETQ. The CDR3 is 15 amino acids. The DNA for the CDR3 is TGCGCCAGCAGCTTGGGACAGGGGACTGGAAACACCATATATTTT. Translated: CASSLGQGTGNTIYF.

The sample holds one count of this clone. This rearrangement joins TRBV11-2 to TRBJ2-1, with D perhaps TRBD2 (6 bases). CDR3 length equals 13 residues. The germline gives CDR1 SGHAT, CDR2 FQNNGV. Trimming took 4 bases from V and 5 from J, leaving 9 bases between them. The CDR3 protein is CASSSGLNNEQFF. CDR3 DNA sequence: TGTGCCAGCAGCTCGGGACTTAACAATGAGCAGTTCTTC.

This chain uses TRBV6-1 with TRBJ1-2; D remains ambiguous. V lost 3 bases to trimming and J lost 7 bases, with 15 bases between them. The germline gives CDR1 MNHNS, CDR2 SASEGT. The CDR3 contains 14 residues. CDR3 residues: CASSDPRTGFGYTF. The CDR3 DNA sequence: TGTGCCAGCAGTGATCCTCGAACGGGGTTTGGCTACACCTTC.

The gene calls are TRBV4-1 and TRBJ2-1, with 7 bases matching TRBD1. The CDR3 covers 15 residues. Germline loops: CDR1 MGHRA, CDR2 YSYEKL. After removal of 2 bases from V and 1 base from J, the junction contained 2 bases not matched to a gene. The CDR3, as DNA: TGCGCCAGCAGCCAAACGACAGGGTCCTACAATGAGCAGTTCTTC. It translates to CASSQTTGSYNEQFF.

The chain joins TRBV9 to TRBJ2-2; D possibly corresponds to TRBD2 (5 bases). Germline CDR1 and CDR2: SGDLS and YYNGEE. V lost 0 bases and J lost 5, with 8 bases in between. The CDR3 sequence is 14 residues long. CDR3 region: CASSVEPGTGELFF. The CDR3 nucleotides read TGTGCCAGCAGCGTAGAACCGGGGACCGGGGAGCTGTTTTTT.

This clone came up once. V is TRBV30 and J is TRBJ1-3; unclear D gene. This CDR3 contains 14 residues. Germline CDR1 is GTSNPN and CDR2 is SVGIG (reference sequence). The V gene lost 1 base and the J gene lost 0 bases, with 7 bases spanning the gap. DNA of the CDR3: TGTGCCTGGAGTGGTCGCGGCTCTGGAAACACCATATATTTT. Translation: CAWSGRGSGNTIYF. The complete variable domain, with remaining parts taken from reference TRBV30 and TRBJ1-3, reads SQTIHQWPATLVQPVGSPLSLECTVEGTSNPNLYWYRQAAGRGLQLLFYSVGIGQISSEVPQNLSASRPQDRQFILSSKKLLLSDSGFYLCAWSGRGSGNTIYFGEGSWLTVV.

The V call is TRBV6-1, the J call TRBJ1-6; 7 bases agree with TRBD1. CDR1 and CDR2 (germline): MNHNS, SASEGT. The V and J ends lost 2 bases and 11 bases, in that order; junction bases with no gene match: 9. This CDR3 has 15 residues. CDR3 coding DNA: TGTGCCAGCAGTGAAATGGTAACAGGGGCTCCACCCCTCCACTTT. This translates into CASSEMVTGAPPLHF.

The V call is TRBV19, the J call TRBJ1-1, with 8 bases that match TRBD1. Germline V gives CDR1 LNHDA, CDR2 SQIVND (reference sequence). This CDR3 spans 14 amino acids. Losses at the gene ends were 7 bases for V and 0 bases for J; bases not matched to a gene: 4. The CDR3, as DNA: TGTGCCAGTATCTCGGGACAGGTGAACACTGAAGCTTTCTTT. Translating it yields CASISGQVNTEAFF.

This clone was seen just once. J is TRBJ1-1 and V is TRBV29-1, with 7 positions matching TRBD1. Per germline, CDR1 SQVTM and CDR2 ANQGSEA. This CDR3 is built from 15 residues. Trimming cost V 1 base and J 4 bases; bases outside gene matches: 9. The CDR3 sequence is CSVEGRTGSGTEAFF. CDR3 bases: TGCAGCGTTGAAGGGAGGACAGGTTCGGGCACTGAAGCTTTCTTT.

The chain is built from TRBV6-5 and TRBJ1-6, with TRBD1 matching over 9 bases. With V trimmed by 0 bases and J by 10 bases, 7 bases remained unmatched. CDR1 and CDR2 (germline): MNHEY, SVGAGI. CDR3 length: 16 residues. The DNA of the CDR3 is TGTGCCAGCAGTTACTCTCACACAGGGGGCAGGTCACCCCTCCACTTT. Its protein is CASSYSHTGGRSPLHF.

The genes are TRBV9 and TRBJ1-6; D ambiguous. The germline V gene has CDR1 SGDLS and CDR2 YYNGEE. Between the trimmed V and J ends, which lost 4 bases and 10 bases, there was a span of 15 bases. CDR3 length: 14 amino acids. The CDR3 region is CASSPQAENSPLHF. CDR3 sequence (DNA): TGTGCCAGCAGCCCCCAGGCAGAGAACTCACCCCTCCACTTT. The entire variable domain, with the rest obtained from reference TRBV9 and TRBJ1-6, is as follows: DSGVTQTPKHLITATGQRVTLRCSPRSGDLSVYWYQQSLDQGLQFLIQYYNGEERAKGNILERFSAQQFPDLHSELNLSSLELGDSALYFCASSPQAENSPLHFGNGTRLTVT.